This entry is about one TCR beta chain. As the library was built, unique molecular identifiers were attached to individual cDNA molecules. TCRdb fed the RACE reads into MiXCR, producing one record per CDR3 protein. The table has 150,000 to 200,000 distinct CDR3 sequences, 28% seen once; the top ten hold 2% to 2.5%. Indicated time point: patch test 3, about 24 weeks after DPC sensitization. Treatment meaning: therapeutic diphenylcyclopropenone sensitization with weekly scalp DPC. This sample was taken from a study of human T cells and chemical hapten exposure. The sample in question was whole blood, obtained in connection with sensitization to the hapten diphenylcyclopropenone (DPC). This clonotype was obtained from a woman under 30 with alopecia areata. Some clones in this sample may be carry-over from other donors' samples.

CDR3 loop: CASKRGNTIYF. In DNA form, the CDR3 reads TGTGCCAGCAAAAGAGGAAACACCATATATTTT. This chain connects TRBV9 to TRBJ1-3; D unresolved. Germline lookup yields CDR1 SGDLS and CDR2 YYNGEE. V was cut by 6 bases and J by 4 bases, with 5 bases left in between. This CDR3 has 11 amino acids.